This TCR beta chain was captured in a study of cytomegalovirus exposure and HLA in healthy donors. It was with 60 Vbeta and 13 Jbeta primers that the PCR ran. The repertoire was sequenced with immunoSEQ multiplex PCR; TCRdb's copy has only in-frame clones and lacks some. The sample includes 100,000 to 150,000 clones, roughly 80% of them seen just once. From germline, CDR1 is MNHNS and CDR2 SASEGT. The V and J ends lost 1 base and 1 base, in that order; junction bases with no gene match: 3. The CDR3 runs to 15 residues. Comments on this clone: What it binds is not known.

Study results and caveats: Segments of the TCR beta V type were, in most cases, productive about 87% or about 30% of the time in an earlier analysis. A few V segments could not be told apart, such as TRBV6-2 and TRBV6-3, and were left out.

This TCR came from a man younger than 35 in good health and CMV-seropositive. The chain has TRBV6-1 and TRBJ1-2; 7 nucleotides line up with TRBD1. Specimen: PBMCs. The CDR3 region has the DNA TGTGCCAGCAGTGAAGGATCAGGGGGTAACTATGGCTACACCTTC. The encoded protein is CASSEGSGGNYGYTF.